This paragraph covers one T cell receptor (beta chain) sequence. TCRdb keeps only in-frame clones here, not all; method: immunoSEQ multiplex PCR. The sample lists just under 550,000 clones, 70% to 80% occurring once. Germline V gene data show CDR1 as MGHDK and CDR2 as SYGVNS. The CDR3 is 13 amino acids. With V trimmed by 9 bases and J by 4 bases, 3 bases remained unmatched. The entry originates in a study of shared T cell receptors in the human thymus. The same sample was also used in a study of human thymus T cells. From that paper: Resected material from corrective heart surgery provided the thymus tissue analysed.

Source material: thymocytes. This sequence was found in a boy in the first two years of life with a congenital heart defect. This sequence joins TRBV25-1 and TRBJ2-2, with 9 bases that match TRBD1. The CDR3 spells CASNRGPTGELFF. The CDR3 region has the DNA TGTGCCAGTAACAGGGGGCCCACCGGGGAGCTGTTTTTT.